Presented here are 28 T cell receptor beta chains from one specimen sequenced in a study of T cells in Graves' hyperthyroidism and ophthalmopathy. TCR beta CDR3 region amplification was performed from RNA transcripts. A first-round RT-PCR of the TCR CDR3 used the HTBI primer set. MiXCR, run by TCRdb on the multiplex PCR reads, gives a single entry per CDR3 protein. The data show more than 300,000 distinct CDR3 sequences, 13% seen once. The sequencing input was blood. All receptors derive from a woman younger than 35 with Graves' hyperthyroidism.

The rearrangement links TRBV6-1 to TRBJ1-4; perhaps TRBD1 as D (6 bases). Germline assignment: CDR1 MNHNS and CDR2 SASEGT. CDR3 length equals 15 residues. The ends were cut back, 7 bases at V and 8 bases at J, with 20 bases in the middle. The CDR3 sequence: CASTSGGGGMEKLFF. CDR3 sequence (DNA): TGTGCCAGCACCTCAGGTGGGGGCGGGATGGAAAAACTGTTTTTT.

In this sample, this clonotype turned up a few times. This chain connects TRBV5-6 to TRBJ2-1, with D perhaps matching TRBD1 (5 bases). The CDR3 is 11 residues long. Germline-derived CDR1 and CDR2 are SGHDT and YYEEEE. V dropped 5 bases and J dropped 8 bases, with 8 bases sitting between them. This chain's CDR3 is CASRRGYEQFF. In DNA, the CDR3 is TGTGCCAGCAGAAGGGGATATGAGCAGTTCTTC.

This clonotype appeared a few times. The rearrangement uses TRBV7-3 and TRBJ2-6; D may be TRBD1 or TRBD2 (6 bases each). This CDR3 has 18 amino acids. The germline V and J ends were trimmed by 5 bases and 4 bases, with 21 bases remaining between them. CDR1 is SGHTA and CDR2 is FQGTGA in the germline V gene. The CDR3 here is CASSLEGGTRLGANVLTF. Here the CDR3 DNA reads TGTGCCAGCAGCCTGGAAGGGGGGACCCGTCTCGGGGCCAACGTCCTGACTTTC. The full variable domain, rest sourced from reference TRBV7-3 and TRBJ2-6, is GAGVSQTPSNKVTEKGKYVELRCDPISGHTALYWYRQSLGQGPEFLIYFQGTGAADDSGLPNDRFFAVRPEGSVSTLKIQRTERGDSAVYLCASSLEGGTRLGANVLTFGAGSRLTVL.

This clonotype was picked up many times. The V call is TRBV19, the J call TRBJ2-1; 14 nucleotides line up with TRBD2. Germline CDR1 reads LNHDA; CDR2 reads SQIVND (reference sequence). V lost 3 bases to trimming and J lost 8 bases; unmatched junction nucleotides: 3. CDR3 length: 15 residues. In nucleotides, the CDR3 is TGTGCCAGTAGTATGGGGACTAGCGGGAGCGATGAGCAGTTCTTC. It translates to CASSMGTSGSDEQFF.

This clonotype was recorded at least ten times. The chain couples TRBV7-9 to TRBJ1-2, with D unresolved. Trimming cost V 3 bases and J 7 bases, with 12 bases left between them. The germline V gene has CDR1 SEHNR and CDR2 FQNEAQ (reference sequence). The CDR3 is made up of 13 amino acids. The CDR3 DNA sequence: TGTGCCAGCAGCTTCGAACAGTTGAGTGGCTACACCTTC. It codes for CASSFEQLSGYTF.

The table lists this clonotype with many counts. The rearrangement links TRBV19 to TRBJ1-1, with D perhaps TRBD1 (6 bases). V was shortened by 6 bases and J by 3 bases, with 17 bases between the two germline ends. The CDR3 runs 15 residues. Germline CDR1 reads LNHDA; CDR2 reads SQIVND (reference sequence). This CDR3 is CASRFITQGDTEAFF. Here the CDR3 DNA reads TGTGCCAGTAGATTTATCACACAGGGAGACACTGAAGCTTTCTTT. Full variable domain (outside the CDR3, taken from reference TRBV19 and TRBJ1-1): DGGITQSPKYLFRKEGQNVTLSCEQNLNHDAMYWYRQDPGQGLRLIYYSQIVNDFQKGDIAEGYSVSREKKESFPLTVTSAQKNPTAFYLCASRFITQGDTEAFFGQGTRLTVV.

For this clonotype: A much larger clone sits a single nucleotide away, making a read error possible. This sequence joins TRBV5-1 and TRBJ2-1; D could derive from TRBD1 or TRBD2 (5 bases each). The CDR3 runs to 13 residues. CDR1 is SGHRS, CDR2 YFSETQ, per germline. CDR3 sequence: CASSSGAYSEQFF. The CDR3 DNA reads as TGCGCCAGCAGCTCCGGGGCCTACAGTGAGCAGTTCTTC. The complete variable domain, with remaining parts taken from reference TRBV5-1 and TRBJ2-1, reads KAGVTQTPRYLIKTRGQQVTLSCSPISGHRSVSWYQQTPGQGLQFLFEYFSETQRNKGNFPGRFSGRQFSNSRSEMNVSTLELGDSALYLCASSSGAYSEQFFGPGTRLTVL.

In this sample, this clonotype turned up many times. DNA of the CDR3: TGCAGTGTGCGATTGGCTAATAGCAATCAGCCCCAGCATTTT. Translated, it gives CSVRLANSNQPQHF. The rearrangement links TRBV20-1 to TRBJ1-5; D not certain. This CDR3 is built from 14 residues. CDR1 and CDR2 (germline): DFQATT, SNEGSKA (reference sequence). Trimming pared 7 bases from V and 0 bases from J, leaving 13 bases between.

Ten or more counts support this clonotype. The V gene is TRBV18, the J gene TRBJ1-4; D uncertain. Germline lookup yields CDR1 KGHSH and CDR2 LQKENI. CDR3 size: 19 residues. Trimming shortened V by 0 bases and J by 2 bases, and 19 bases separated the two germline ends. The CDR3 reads CASSPPTRTVGTTNEKLFF. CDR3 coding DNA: TGTGCCAGCTCACCACCGACAAGAACAGTGGGTACGACTAATGAAAAACTGTTTTTT.

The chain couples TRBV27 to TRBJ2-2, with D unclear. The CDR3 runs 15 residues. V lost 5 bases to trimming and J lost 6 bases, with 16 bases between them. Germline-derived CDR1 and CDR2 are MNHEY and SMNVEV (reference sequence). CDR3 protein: CASSASIGPSGELFF. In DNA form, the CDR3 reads TGTGCCAGCAGTGCTTCTATCGGACCCTCCGGGGAGCTGTTTTTT.

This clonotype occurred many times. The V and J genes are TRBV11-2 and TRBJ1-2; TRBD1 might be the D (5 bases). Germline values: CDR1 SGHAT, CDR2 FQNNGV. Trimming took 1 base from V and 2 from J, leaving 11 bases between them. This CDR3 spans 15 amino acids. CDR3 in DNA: TGTGCCAGCAGCTTAGTCGGGACGCAGAACTATGGCTACACCTTC. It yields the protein CASSLVGTQNYGYTF.

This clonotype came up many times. The CDR3 here is CSAGLRTQYF. The CDR3 DNA reads as TGCAGTGCGGGGCTAAGGACCCAGTACTTC. The chain employs TRBV20-1 and TRBJ2-5, with D tentatively TRBD1 (5 bases). The germline V gene encodes CDR1 DFQATT and CDR2 SNEGSKA (reference sequence). This CDR3 has 10 amino acids. V gave up 6 bases and J gave up 7 bases, with 9 bases separating them.

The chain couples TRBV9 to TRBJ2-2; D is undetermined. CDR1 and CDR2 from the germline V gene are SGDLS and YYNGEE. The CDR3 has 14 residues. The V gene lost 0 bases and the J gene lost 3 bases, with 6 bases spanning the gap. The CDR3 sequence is CASSVAADTGELFF. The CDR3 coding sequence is TGTGCCAGCAGCGTAGCCGCAGACACCGGGGAGCTGTTTTTT.

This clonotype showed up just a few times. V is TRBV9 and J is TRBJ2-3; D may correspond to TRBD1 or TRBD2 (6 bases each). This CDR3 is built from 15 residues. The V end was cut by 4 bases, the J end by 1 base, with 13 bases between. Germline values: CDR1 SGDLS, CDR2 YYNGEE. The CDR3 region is CASSSGGLGTDTQYF. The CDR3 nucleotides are TGTGCCAGCAGCTCTGGGGGGCTAGGCACAGATACGCAGTATTTT.

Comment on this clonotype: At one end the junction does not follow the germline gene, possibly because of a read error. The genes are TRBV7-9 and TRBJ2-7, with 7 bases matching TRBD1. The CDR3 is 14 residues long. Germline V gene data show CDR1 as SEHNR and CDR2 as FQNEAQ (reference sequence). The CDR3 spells CASSPQGTSYGQYF. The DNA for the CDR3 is TGTGCCAGCAGCCCACAGGGGACCTCCTACGGGCAGTACTTC.

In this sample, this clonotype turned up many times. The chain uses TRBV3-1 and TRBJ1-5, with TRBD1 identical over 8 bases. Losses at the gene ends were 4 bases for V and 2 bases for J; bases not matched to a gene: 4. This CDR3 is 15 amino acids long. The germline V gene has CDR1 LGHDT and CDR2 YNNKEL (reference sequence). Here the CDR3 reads CASSRDRGGNQPQHF. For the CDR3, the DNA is TGTGCCAGCAGCCGAGACAGGGGTGGCAATCAGCCCCAGCATTTT.

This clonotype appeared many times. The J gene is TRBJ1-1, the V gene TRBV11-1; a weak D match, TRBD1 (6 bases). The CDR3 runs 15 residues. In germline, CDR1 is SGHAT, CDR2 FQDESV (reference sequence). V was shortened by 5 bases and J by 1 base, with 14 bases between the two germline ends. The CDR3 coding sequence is TGTGCCAGCAGCGCAGGACAGTCGGGGAACACTGAAGCTTTCTTT. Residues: CASSAGQSGNTEAFF.

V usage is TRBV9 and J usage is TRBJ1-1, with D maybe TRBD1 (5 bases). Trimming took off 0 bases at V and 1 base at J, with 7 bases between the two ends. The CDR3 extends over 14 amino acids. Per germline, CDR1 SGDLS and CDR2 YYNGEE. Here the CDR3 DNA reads TGTGCCAGCAGCGTAGAGAGGGGGAACACTGAAGCTTTCTTT. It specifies CASSVERGNTEAFF.

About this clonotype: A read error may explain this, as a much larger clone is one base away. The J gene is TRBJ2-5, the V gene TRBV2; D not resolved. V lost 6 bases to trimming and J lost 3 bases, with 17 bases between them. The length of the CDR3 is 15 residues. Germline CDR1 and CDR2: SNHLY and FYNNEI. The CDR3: CASSQSRLTEETQYF. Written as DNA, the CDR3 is TGTGCCAGCAGCCAAAGTAGGCTAACGGAAGAGACCCAGTACTTC.

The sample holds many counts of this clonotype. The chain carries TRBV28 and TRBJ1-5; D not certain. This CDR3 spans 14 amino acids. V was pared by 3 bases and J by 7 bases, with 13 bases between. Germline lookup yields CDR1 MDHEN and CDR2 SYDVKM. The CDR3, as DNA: TGTGCCAGCAGTTTGGCTGCCCAGACCCAGCCCCAGCATTTT. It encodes CASSLAAQTQPQHF.

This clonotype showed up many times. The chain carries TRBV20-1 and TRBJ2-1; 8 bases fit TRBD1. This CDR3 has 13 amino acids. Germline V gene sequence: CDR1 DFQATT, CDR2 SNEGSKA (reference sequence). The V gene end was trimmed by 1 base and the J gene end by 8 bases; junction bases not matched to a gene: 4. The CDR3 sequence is CSARGRGLYEQFF. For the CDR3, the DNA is TGCAGTGCTAGAGGCAGGGGGCTCTATGAGCAGTTCTTC.

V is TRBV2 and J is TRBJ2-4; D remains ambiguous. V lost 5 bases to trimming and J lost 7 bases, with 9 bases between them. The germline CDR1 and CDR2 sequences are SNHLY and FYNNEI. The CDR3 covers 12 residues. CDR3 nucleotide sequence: TGTGCCAGCAGTAGGGTCAATAACATTCAGTACTTC. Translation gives CASSRVNNIQYF.

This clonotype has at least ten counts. DNA of the CDR3: TGCAGTGCTTGGGCGCCGGGAGGCCCCACAACTAATGAAAAACTGTTTTTT. Translated: CSAWAPGGPTTNEKLFF. V usage is TRBV20-1 and J usage is TRBJ1-4; D remains unclear. The CDR3 covers 17 residues. Germline V lookup: CDR1 DFQATT, CDR2 SNEGSKA (reference sequence). V was trimmed by 5 bases and J by 0 bases, leaving 19 bases between them.

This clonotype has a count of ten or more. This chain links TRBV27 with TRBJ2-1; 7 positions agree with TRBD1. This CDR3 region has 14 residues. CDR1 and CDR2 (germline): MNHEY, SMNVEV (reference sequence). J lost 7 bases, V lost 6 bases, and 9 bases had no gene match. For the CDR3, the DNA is TGTGCCAGCAGCTCGGCAGGGGGAAGGAATGAGCAGTTCTTC. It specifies CASSSAGGRNEQFF.

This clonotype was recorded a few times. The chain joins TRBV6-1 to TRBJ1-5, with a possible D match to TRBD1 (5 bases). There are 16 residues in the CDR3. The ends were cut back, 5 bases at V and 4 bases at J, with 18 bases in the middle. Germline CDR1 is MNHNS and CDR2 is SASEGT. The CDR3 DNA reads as TGTGCCAGCAGTCCCGTCCGACAGAGCTTTAATCAGCCCCAGCATTTT. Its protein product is CASSPVRQSFNQPQHF.

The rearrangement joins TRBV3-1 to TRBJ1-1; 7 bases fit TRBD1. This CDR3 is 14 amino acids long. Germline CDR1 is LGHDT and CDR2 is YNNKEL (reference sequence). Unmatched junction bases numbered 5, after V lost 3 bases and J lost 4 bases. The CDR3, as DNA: TGTGCCAGCAGCCATACGACAGGGAGCACTGAAGCTTTCTTT. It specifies CASSHTTGSTEAFF.

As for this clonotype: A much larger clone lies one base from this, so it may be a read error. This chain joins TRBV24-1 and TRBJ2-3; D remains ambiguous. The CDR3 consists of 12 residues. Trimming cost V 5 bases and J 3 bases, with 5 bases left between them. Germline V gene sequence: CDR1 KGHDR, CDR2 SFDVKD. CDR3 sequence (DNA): TGTGCCACCAGTGGTTTTACAGATACGCAGTATTTT. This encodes CATSGFTDTQYF.

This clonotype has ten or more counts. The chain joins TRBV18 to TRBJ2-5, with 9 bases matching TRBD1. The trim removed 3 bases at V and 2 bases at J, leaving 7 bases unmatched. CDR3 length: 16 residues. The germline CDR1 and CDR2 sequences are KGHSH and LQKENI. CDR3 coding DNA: TGTGCCAGCTCACCTATGACAGGGGGACTACAAGAGACCCAGTACTTC. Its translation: CASSPMTGGLQETQYF.